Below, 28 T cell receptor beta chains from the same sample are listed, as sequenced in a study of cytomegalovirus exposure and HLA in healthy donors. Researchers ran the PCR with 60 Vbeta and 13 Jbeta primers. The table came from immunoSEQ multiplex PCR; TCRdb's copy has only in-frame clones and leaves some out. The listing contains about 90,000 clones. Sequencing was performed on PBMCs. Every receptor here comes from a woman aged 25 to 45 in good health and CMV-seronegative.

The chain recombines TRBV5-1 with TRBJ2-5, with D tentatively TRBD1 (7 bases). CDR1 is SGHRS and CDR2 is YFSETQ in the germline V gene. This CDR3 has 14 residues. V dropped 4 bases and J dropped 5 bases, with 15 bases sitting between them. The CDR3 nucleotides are TGCGCCAGCAGCGCGGGACAGACTCGGGAGACCCAGTACTTC. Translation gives CASSAGQTRETQYF.

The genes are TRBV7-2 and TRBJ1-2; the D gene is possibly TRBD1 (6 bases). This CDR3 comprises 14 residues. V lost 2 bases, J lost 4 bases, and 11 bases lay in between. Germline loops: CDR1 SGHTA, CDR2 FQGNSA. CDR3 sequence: CASSLTGKGYGYTF. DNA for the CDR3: TGTGCCAGCAGCTTAACAGGGAAGGGCTATGGCTACACCTTC.

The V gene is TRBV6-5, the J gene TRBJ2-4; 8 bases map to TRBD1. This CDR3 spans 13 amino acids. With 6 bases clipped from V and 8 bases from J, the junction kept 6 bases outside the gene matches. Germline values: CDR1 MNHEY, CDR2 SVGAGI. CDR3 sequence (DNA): TGTGCCAGCAGGCGGACAGGGAGTCACATTCAGTACTTC. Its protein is CASRRTGSHIQYF.

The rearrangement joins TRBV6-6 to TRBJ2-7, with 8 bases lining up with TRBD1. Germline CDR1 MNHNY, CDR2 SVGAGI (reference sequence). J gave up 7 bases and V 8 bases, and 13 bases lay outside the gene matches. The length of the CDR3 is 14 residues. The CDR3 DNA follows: TGTGCCAGCCTTTTGGGGCAGGGGGCGGGGGAGCAGTACTTC. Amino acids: CASLLGQGAGEQYF.

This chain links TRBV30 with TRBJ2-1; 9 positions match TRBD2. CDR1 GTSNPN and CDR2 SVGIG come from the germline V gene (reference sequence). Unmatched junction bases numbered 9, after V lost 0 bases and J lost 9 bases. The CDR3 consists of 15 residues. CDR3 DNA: TGTGCCTGGAGTGTACAGGCTAGCGGGATAATTGAGCAGTTCTTC. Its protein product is CAWSVQASGIIEQFF. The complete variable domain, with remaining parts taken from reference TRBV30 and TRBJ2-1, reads SQTIHQWPATLVQPVGSPLSLECTVEGTSNPNLYWYRQAAGRGLQLLFYSVGIGQISSEVPQNLSASRPQDRQFILSSKKLLLSDSGFYLCAWSVQASGIIEQFFGPGTRLTVL.

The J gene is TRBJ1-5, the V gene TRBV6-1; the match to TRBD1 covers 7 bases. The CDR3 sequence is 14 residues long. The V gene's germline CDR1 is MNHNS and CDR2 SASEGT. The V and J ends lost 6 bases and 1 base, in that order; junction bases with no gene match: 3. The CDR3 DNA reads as TGTGCCAGCAGGGACAGGAGAAGCAATCAGCCCCAGCATTTT. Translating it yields CASRDRRSNQPQHF.

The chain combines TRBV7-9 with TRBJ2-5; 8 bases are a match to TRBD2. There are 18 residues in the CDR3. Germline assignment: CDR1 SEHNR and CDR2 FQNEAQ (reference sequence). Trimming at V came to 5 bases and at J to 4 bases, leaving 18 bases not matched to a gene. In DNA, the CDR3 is TGTGCCAGCAGCCCCTACCCTGAGGGACTAGAACCTGGAGAGACCCAGTACTTC. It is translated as CASSPYPEGLEPGETQYF.

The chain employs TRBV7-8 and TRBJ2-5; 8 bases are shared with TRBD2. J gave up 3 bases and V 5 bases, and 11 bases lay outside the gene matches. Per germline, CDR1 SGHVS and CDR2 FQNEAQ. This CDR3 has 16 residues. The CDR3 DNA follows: TGTGCCAGCAGCCCCCGACAGCGGGAGACTGAAGAGACCCAGTACTTC. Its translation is CASSPRQRETEETQYF.

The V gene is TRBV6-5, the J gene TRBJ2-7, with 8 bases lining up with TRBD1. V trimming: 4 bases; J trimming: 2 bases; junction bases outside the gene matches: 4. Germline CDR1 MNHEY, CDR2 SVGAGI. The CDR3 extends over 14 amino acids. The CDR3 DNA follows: TGTGCCAGCAGTTTCGGGACAGGAGCCTACGAGCAGTACTTC. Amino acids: CASSFGTGAYEQYF.

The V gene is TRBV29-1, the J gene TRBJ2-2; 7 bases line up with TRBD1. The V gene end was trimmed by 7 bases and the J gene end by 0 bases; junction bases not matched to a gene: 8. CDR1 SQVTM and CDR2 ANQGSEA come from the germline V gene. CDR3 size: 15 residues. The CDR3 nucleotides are TGCAGCGCCTGGGACAGTCCCTCGAACACCGGGGAGCTGTTTTTT. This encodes CSAWDSPSNTGELFF.

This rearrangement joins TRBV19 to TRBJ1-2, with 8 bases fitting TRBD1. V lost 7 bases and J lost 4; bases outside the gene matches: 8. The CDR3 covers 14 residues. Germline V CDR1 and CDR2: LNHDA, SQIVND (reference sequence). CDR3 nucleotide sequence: TGTGCCAGTAAAAAGGACAGGGTCGGCTATGGCTACACCTTC. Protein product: CASKKDRVGYGYTF.

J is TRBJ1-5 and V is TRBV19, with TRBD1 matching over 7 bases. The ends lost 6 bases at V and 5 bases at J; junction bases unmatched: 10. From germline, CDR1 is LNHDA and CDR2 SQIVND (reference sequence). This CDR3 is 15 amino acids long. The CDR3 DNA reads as TGTGCCAGTAGCAGACAGGGAGAGAAGGATCAGCCCCAGCATTTT. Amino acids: CASSRQGEKDQPQHF.

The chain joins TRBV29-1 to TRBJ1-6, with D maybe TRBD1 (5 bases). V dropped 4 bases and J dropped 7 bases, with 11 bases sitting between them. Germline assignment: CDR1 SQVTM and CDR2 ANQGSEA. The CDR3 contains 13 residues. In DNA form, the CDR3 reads TGCAGCGTTGGGATGGCAGGGAATTCACCCCTCCACTTT. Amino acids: CSVGMAGNSPLHF.

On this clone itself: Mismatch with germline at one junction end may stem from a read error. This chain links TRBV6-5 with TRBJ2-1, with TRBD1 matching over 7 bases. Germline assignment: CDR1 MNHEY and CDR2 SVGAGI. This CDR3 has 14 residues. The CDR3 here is CASMEDRTYIEQFF. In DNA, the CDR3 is TGTGCCAGCATGGAGGACAGGACTTACATTGAGCAGTTCTTC.

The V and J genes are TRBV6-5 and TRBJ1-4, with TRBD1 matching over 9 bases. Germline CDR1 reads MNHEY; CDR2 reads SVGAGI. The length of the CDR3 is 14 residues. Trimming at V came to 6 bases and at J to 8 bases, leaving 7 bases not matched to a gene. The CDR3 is CASRKTGGEEKLFF. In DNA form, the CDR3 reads TGTGCCAGCAGAAAAACAGGGGGCGAGGAAAAACTGTTTTTT.

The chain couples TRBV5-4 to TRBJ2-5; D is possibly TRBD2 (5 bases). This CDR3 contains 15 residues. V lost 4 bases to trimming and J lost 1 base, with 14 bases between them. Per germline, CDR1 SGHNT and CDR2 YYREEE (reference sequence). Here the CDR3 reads CASSRTWTSQETQYF. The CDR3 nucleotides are TGTGCCAGCAGCCGGACGTGGACTTCCCAAGAGACCCAGTACTTC.

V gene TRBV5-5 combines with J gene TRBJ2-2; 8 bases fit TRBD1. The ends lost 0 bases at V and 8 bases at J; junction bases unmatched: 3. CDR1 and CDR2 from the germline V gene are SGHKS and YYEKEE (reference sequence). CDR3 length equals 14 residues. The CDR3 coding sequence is TGTGCCAGCAGCTTGGGACAGGGGTCGGGGGAGCTGTTTTTT. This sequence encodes CASSLGQGSGELFF.

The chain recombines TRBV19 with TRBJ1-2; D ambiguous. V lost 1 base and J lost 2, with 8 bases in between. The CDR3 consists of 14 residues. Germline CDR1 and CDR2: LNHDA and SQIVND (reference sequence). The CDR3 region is CASSIAARNYGYTF. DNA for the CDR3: TGTGCCAGTAGTATAGCCGCACGGAACTATGGCTACACCTTC.

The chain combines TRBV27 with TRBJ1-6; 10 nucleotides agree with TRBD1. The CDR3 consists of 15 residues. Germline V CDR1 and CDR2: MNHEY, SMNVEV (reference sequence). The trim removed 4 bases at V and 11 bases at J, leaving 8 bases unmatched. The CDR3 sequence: CASSSSWDRGTPLHF. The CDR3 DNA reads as TGTGCCAGCAGTTCTTCTTGGGACAGGGGAACACCCCTCCACTTT.

The CDR3: CASSVQGGTVTDTQYF. DNA for the CDR3: TGTGCCAGCAGCGTACAGGGGGGGACTGTCACAGATACGCAGTATTTT. This chain joins TRBV5-6 and TRBJ2-3; the D gene is possibly TRBD1 (8 bases). V shed 4 bases and J shed 2 bases, with 17 bases lying between them. Looked up from germline, CDR1 is SGHDT and CDR2 is YYEEEE. The CDR3 runs to 16 residues.

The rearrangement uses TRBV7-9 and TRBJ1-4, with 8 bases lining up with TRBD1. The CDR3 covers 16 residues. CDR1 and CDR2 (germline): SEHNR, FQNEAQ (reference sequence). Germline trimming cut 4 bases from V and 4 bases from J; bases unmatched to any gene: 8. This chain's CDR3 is CASSSMRTGINEKLFF. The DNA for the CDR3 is TGTGCCAGCAGCTCGATGAGGACAGGGATTAATGAAAAACTGTTTTTT. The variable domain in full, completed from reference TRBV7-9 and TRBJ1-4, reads DTGVSQNPRHKITKRGQNVTFRCDPISEHNRLYWYRQTLGQGPEFLTYFQNEAQLEKSRLLSDRFSAERPKGSFSTLEIQRTEQGDSAMYLCASSSMRTGINEKLFFGSGTQLSVL.

DNA for the CDR3: TGTGCCAGCAGCTTAGCCACAGGGGTGGAGACCCAGTACTTC. It is translated as CASSLATGVETQYF. The J gene is TRBJ2-5, the V gene TRBV7-2, with 7 bases lining up with TRBD1. The V gene end was trimmed by 0 bases and the J gene end by 5 bases; junction bases not matched to a gene: 3. Germline CDR1 is SGHTA and CDR2 is FQGNSA. The CDR3 runs 14 residues. The variable domain in full, with the rest retrieved from reference TRBV7-2 and TRBJ2-5, is GAGVSQSPSNKVTEKGKDVELRCDPISGHTALYWYRQSLGQGLEFLIYFQGNSAPDKSGLPSDRFSAERTGGSVSTLTIQRTQQEDSAVYLCASSLATGVETQYFGPGTRLLVL.

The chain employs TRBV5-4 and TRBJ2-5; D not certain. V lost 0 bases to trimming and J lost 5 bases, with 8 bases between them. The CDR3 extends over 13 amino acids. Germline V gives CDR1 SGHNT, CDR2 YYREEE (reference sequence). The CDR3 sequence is CASSLERAETQYF. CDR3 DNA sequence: TGTGCCAGCAGCTTGGAACGCGCTGAGACCCAGTACTTC. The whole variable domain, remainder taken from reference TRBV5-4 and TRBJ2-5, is ETGVTQSPTHLIKTRGQQVTLRCSSQSGHNTVSWYQQALGQGPQFIFQYYREEENGRGNFPPRFSGLQFPNYSSELNVNALELDDSALYLCASSLERAETQYFGPGTRLLVL.

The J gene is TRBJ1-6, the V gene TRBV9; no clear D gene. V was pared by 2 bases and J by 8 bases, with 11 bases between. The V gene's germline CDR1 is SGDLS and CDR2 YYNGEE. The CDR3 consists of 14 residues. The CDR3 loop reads CASSVEGLHSPLHF. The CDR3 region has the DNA TGTGCCAGCAGCGTTGAGGGCTTACATTCACCCCTCCACTTT.

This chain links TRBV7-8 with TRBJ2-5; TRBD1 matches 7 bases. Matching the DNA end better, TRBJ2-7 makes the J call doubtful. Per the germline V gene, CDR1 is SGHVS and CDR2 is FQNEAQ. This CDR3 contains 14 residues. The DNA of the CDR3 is TGTGCCAGCAGCTTAGTTACAGGGGTTAACGAGCAGTACTTC. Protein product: CASSLVTGVNEQYF.

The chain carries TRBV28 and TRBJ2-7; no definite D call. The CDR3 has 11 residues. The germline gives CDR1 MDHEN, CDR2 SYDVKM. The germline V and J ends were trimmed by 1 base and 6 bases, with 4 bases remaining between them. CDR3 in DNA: TGTGCCAGCAGTTTATCTTTCGAGCAGTACTTC. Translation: CASSLSFEQYF.

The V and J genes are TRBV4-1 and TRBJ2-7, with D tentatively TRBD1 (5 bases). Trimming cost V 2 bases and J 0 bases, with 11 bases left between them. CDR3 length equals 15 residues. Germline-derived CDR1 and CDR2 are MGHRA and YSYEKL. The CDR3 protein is CASSQRQGHSYEQYF. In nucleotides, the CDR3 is TGCGCCAGCAGCCAAAGGCAGGGCCACTCCTACGAGCAGTACTTC.

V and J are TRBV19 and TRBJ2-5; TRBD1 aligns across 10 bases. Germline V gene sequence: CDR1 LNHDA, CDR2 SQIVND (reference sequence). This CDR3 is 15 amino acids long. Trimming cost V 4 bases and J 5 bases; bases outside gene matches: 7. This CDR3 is CASSTPGTGVETQYF. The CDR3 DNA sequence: TGTGCCAGTAGTACACCTGGGACAGGGGTGGAGACCCAGTACTTC.